One sample yielded the 28 T cell receptor beta chains listed below, sequenced in a study of technical replicates of blood from a handful of donors. Measured with immunoSEQ multiplex PCR; TCRdb has only the in-frame clones, and not every one. Seen here are 65,000 to 85,000 clones, roughly 92% observed once, and the top ten hold about 0.4%. The sample comprised T cells isolated from PBMCs. Receptors were obtained from a human donor in good health.

The chain employs TRBV28 and TRBJ2-5; TRBD2 agrees at 7 bases. The germline gives CDR1 MDHEN, CDR2 SYDVKM. V lost 3 bases and J lost 5; bases outside the gene matches: 9. The CDR3 runs to 15 residues. The chain's CDR3 is CASSFGGEAEETQYF. In nucleotides, the CDR3 is TGTGCCAGCAGTTTTGGGGGGGAGGCGGAGGAGACCCAGTACTTC.

V and J are TRBV7-3 and TRBJ2-1; 11 bases are a match to TRBD2. Germline-derived CDR1 and CDR2 are SGHTA and FQGTGA. J gave up 8 bases and V 6 bases, and 3 bases lay outside the gene matches. This CDR3 has 13 amino acids. CDR3 sequence reads: CASRLAGEYEQFF. The CDR3 DNA reads TGTGCCAGCAGACTAGCGGGAGAGTATGAGCAGTTCTTC.

This CDR3 is CASRQGQFDEQYF. The CDR3 DNA reads TGTGCCAGCAGGCAAGGACAGTTCGACGAGCAGTACTTC. This chain links TRBV2 with TRBJ2-7; possible D gene TRBD1, 6 bases. Trimming took off 6 bases at V and 5 bases at J, with 14 bases between the two ends. Germline V gives CDR1 SNHLY, CDR2 FYNNEI. The CDR3 extends over 13 amino acids.

V usage is TRBV27 and J usage is TRBJ2-1; a weak D match, TRBD1 (6 bases). Germline CDR1 is MNHEY and CDR2 is SMNVEV (reference sequence). V was pared by 7 bases and J by 0 bases, with 10 bases between. The CDR3 runs to 14 residues. The CDR3 region has the DNA TGTGCCAGCAATCCCAGGGGCTCCTACAATGAGCAGTTCTTC. Protein product: CASNPRGSYNEQFF.

This clone was seen once. The chain is built from TRBV2 and TRBJ2-3; possible D gene TRBD2, 6 bases. V lost 6 bases and J 1 base, leaving 14 bases between the germline ends. CDR1 and CDR2 from the germline V gene are SNHLY and FYNNEI. CDR3 length: 15 residues. The CDR3 here is CASSRLEIGTDTQYF. CDR3 DNA sequence: TGTGCCAGCAGCAGACTAGAAATCGGCACAGATACGCAGTATTTT.

The chain carries TRBV6-1 and TRBJ2-1; no clear D. The CDR3 loop spans 13 amino acids. The germline gives CDR1 MNHNS, CDR2 SASEGT. Trimming removed 11 bases from V and 3 bases from J, with 14 bases in between. In nucleotides, the CDR3 is TGTGCCGGAACAAAACGAGGCTACAATGAGCAGTTCTTC. Its protein is CAGTKRGYNEQFF.

This rearrangement joins TRBV6-5 to TRBJ2-7; TRBD2 might be the D (5 bases). Germline CDR1 is MNHEY and CDR2 is SVGAGI. The CDR3 is 14 residues long. V was clipped by 4 bases and J by 2 bases, with 12 bases between them. DNA of the CDR3: TGTGCCAGCAGTTCCCAACTCGGGACCTACGAGCAGTACTTC. Amino acid sequence: CASSSQLGTYEQYF.

This chain links TRBV30 with TRBJ2-7, with D perhaps matching TRBD1 (6 bases). Looked up from germline, CDR1 is GTSNPN and CDR2 is SVGIG (reference sequence). The V gene lost 2 bases and the J gene lost 3 bases, with 14 bases spanning the gap. This CDR3 spans 14 amino acids. CDR3 bases: TGTGCCTGGAGTCTCCGGGACATTATCTACGAGCAGTACTTC. Protein product: CAWSLRDIIYEQYF.

This clone appeared a single time. This sequence joins TRBV2 and TRBJ2-7; D is perhaps TRBD1 (6 bases). Germline CDR1 is SNHLY and CDR2 is FYNNEI. This CDR3 is 12 amino acids long. V was shortened by 5 bases and J by 3 bases, with 8 bases between the two germline ends. The CDR3 DNA reads TGTGCCAGCAGTCTACAGGGCTACGAGCAGTACTTC. It translates to CASSLQGYEQYF.

The V gene is TRBV11-2, the J gene TRBJ1-2, with 8 bases that match TRBD1. CDR1 SGHAT and CDR2 FQNNGV come from the germline V gene. This CDR3 contains 18 residues. The V segment lost 1 base and the J segment 0 bases; nucleotides outside the gene matches: 10. The CDR3 is CASSLVGGTGDTNYGYTF. CDR3 DNA: TGTGCCAGCAGCTTAGTCGGCGGGACAGGTGATACTAACTATGGCTACACCTTC.

This chain links TRBV4-3 with TRBJ2-7, with 9 bases aligning to TRBD2. The CDR3 is 16 amino acids. V lost 1 base and J lost 5; bases outside the gene matches: 9. In germline, CDR1 is LGHNA, CDR2 YSLEER. Written as DNA, the CDR3 is TGCGCCAGCAGCCAAGTCTCGGGGACTAGCATCCACGAGCAGTACTTC. It translates to CASSQVSGTSIHEQYF.

The genes are TRBV6-4 and TRBJ2-5, with 9 bases aligning to TRBD2. This CDR3 comprises 14 residues. CDR1 and CDR2 from the germline V gene are MRHNA and SNTAGT. After removal of 7 bases from V and 5 bases from J, the junction contained 8 bases not matched to a gene. CDR3 residues: CASTPGGGEETQYF. The CDR3 coding sequence is TGTGCCAGCACTCCGGGCGGGGGGGAGGAGACCCAGTACTTC.

This rearrangement joins TRBV2 to TRBJ2-7; 7 bases map to TRBD1. The CDR3 is made up of 13 amino acids. Trimming at V came to 11 bases and at J to 1 base, leaving 8 bases not matched to a gene. Per the germline V gene, CDR1 is SNHLY and CDR2 is FYNNEI. The CDR3 coding sequence is TGTGCCGCAAATAGGGACAGTTCCTACGAGCAGTACTTC. Residues: CAANRDSSYEQYF.

The chain recombines TRBV2 with TRBJ1-1, with TRBD1 matching over 7 bases. V trimming: 5 bases; J trimming: 10 bases; junction bases outside the gene matches: 10. The V gene's germline CDR1 is SNHLY and CDR2 FYNNEI. The CDR3 consists of 13 residues. The CDR3 coding sequence is TGTGCCAGCAGTAAGGGGGCGACAGGGTCAGCTTTCTTT. Translation gives CASSKGATGSAFF.

V is TRBV6-4 and J is TRBJ1-4; tentative D call: TRBD1 (6 bases). V shed 0 bases and J shed 2 bases, with 13 bases lying between them. This CDR3 has 17 residues. From germline, CDR1 is MRHNA and CDR2 SNTAGT. The DNA for the CDR3 is TGTGCCAGCAGTGACTCAACAGGGAGGGCGACTAATGAAAAACTGTTTTTT. Translating it yields CASSDSTGRATNEKLFF.

The chain is built from TRBV5-6 and TRBJ2-3; maybe TRBD2 (5 bases). The CDR3 runs to 16 residues. Germline lookup yields CDR1 SGHDT and CDR2 YYEEEE. Trimming cost V 2 bases and J 7 bases, with 20 bases left between them. The CDR3 sequence is CASSLGLPQPTHTQYF. The CDR3 nucleotides read TGTGCCAGCAGCTTAGGACTGCCGCAACCCACGCATACGCAGTATTTT. Complete variable domain (other parts from reference TRBV5-6 and TRBJ2-3): DAGVTQSPTHLIKTRGQQVTLRCSPKSGHDTVSWYQQALGQGPQFIFQYYEEEERQRGNFPDRFSGHQFPNYSSELNVNALLLGDSALYLCASSLGLPQPTHTQYFGPGTRLTVL.

The genes are TRBV9 and TRBJ2-2; D is uncertain. This CDR3 contains 12 residues. Trimming took 5 bases from V and 3 from J, leaving 5 bases between them. Germline V gene lookup returns CDR1 SGDLS and CDR2 YYNGEE. CDR3 in amino acids: CASSLYTGELFF. The CDR3 DNA reads TGTGCCAGCAGTCTATACACCGGGGAGCTGTTTTTT. Together with reference TRBV9 and TRBJ2-2, the CDR3 gives the full variable domain: DSGVTQTPKHLITATGQRVTLRCSPRSGDLSVYWYQQSLDQGLQFLIQYYNGEERAKGNILERFSAQQFPDLHSELNLSSLELGDSALYFCASSLYTGELFFGEGSRLTVL.

The CDR3 DNA reads as TGTGCCAGCAGCCAAGTGGACAGGGGATTCAGGGGGGTGGATGGCTACACCTTC. Protein product: CASSQVDRGFRGVDGYTF. The chain combines TRBV4-2 with TRBJ1-2, with TRBD1 identical over 9 bases. This CDR3 is 18 amino acids long. V gave up 1 base and J gave up 6 bases; unmatched junction bases: 15. The germline CDR1 and CDR2 sequences are LGHNA and YNFKEQ.

V and J are TRBV6-1 and TRBJ2-7, with 7 bases lining up with TRBD2. The germline gives CDR1 MNHNS, CDR2 SASEGT. This CDR3 has 17 residues. The junction had 13 bases not matched to a gene; V was cut back by 2 bases and J by 3 bases. The CDR3 spells CASSEPPSAREDYEQYF. In DNA, the CDR3 is TGTGCCAGCAGTGAACCTCCATCAGCCCGGGAGGACTACGAGCAGTACTTC.

The chain employs TRBV7-3 and TRBJ2-3, with unresolved D. Trimming removed 0 bases from V and 1 base from J, with 5 bases in between. The CDR3 loop spans 14 amino acids. The germline CDR1 and CDR2 sequences are SGHTA and FQGTGA. The CDR3 DNA sequence: TGTGCCAGCAGCTTAACGTCCGGCACAGATACGCAGTATTTT. Translating gives CASSLTSGTDTQYF.

The genes are TRBV19 and TRBJ2-3, with D possibly being TRBD2 (5 bases). In germline, CDR1 is LNHDA, CDR2 SQIVND (reference sequence). Trimming pared 3 bases from V and 2 bases from J, leaving 9 bases between. The CDR3 is made up of 14 amino acids. As DNA, the CDR3 is TGTGCCAGTAGTATTTTAGCGATCACAGATACGCAGTATTTT. It yields the protein CASSILAITDTQYF.

The chain carries TRBV4-3 and TRBJ2-5, with D unresolved. Germline CDR1 reads LGHNA; CDR2 reads YSLEER. The length of the CDR3 is 16 residues. Trimming took off 0 bases at V and 5 bases at J, with 16 bases between the two ends. This CDR3 reads CASSQDNTASRETQYF. Here the CDR3 DNA reads TGCGCCAGCAGCCAAGATAACACCGCATCGCGGGAGACCCAGTACTTC.

This chain links TRBV6-1 with TRBJ2-2; D is unresolved. This CDR3 is built from 14 residues. The V gene lost 8 bases and the J gene lost 2 bases, with 12 bases spanning the gap. Germline V lookup: CDR1 MNHNS, CDR2 SASEGT. As DNA, the CDR3 is TGTGCCAGCCCTATCCGAGGAAACACCGGGGAGCTGTTTTTT. It specifies CASPIRGNTGELFF.

This chain connects TRBV6-5 to TRBJ2-2, with TRBD1 identical over 8 bases. With V trimmed by 2 bases and J by 5 bases, 7 bases remained unmatched. CDR1 is MNHEY and CDR2 is SVGAGI in the germline V gene. This CDR3 has 16 amino acids. The CDR3: CASSYIQGAETGELFF. CDR3 coding DNA: TGTGCCAGCAGTTACATTCAGGGGGCCGAAACCGGGGAGCTGTTTTTT.

This clone was recorded only once. V usage is TRBV6-5 and J usage is TRBJ1-2; D not resolved. V was pared by 2 bases and J by 7 bases, with 11 bases between. This CDR3 comprises 13 residues. Germline values: CDR1 MNHEY, CDR2 SVGAGI. CDR3 in DNA: TGTGCCAGCAGTTACCGTACGGGAGTTGGCTACACCTTC. It is translated as CASSYRTGVGYTF.

The chain recombines TRBV5-1 with TRBJ2-3; possible D gene TRBD2, 6 bases. The germline V and J ends were trimmed by 6 bases and 3 bases, with 23 bases remaining between them. Germline CDR1 is SGHRS and CDR2 is YFSETQ. CDR3 length: 17 amino acids. The CDR3 protein is CASTAVFGGLRTDTQYF. The CDR3 coding sequence is TGCGCCAGCACCGCCGTTTTCGGGGGTTTGAGGACAGATACGCAGTATTTT.

This chain connects TRBV6-5 to TRBJ1-2, with 9 bases aligning to TRBD1. Germline V gene lookup returns CDR1 MNHEY and CDR2 SVGAGI. Trimming at V came to 5 bases and at J to 4 bases, leaving 8 bases not matched to a gene. This CDR3 region has 15 residues. As DNA, the CDR3 is TGTGCCAGCAGTCCAACAGGGGGCGGTGGCTATGGCTACACCTTC. Its protein product is CASSPTGGGGYGYTF.

The rearrangement joins TRBV30 to TRBJ1-2, with no clear D. The V end was cut by 4 bases, the J end by 3 bases, with 12 bases between. Germline CDR1 GTSNPN, CDR2 SVGIG (reference sequence). The CDR3 is made up of 13 amino acids. The CDR3 bases are TGTGCCTGGACCCTTACAGCATACTATGGCTACACCTTC. Protein sequence: CAWTLTAYYGYTF.